The 8 T cell receptor beta chains listed next were all sequenced from one sample in a study of vaccination effects on CD4 cells after COVID-19. TCRdb's table, derived via immunoSEQ multiplex PCR, lists solely in-frame clones and lacks some. Of tens of thousands of clones detected, about 73% appear once; the ten largest clones hold 2% to 3%. Antigens for these TCRs are unknown. When around 9 days of culture had elapsed, CD4+ T cells were isolated. Each participant received a vaccine that was either BNT162b2 or mRNA-1273, given as two doses. Sequences were derived from CD4+ T cells from PBMCs cultured without peptide, sampled after COVID-19 vaccination. The origin of the receptors is a human donor who received a COVID-19 vaccine.

CDR3: CASSLEAAGNTIYF. The CDR3 DNA sequence: TGCGCCAGCAGCTTGGAGGCCGCTGGAAACACCATATATTTT. The chain recombines TRBV5-1 with TRBJ1-3; D call uncertain. V was cut by 0 bases and J by 2 bases, with 6 bases left in between. The V gene's germline CDR1 is SGHRS and CDR2 YFSETQ. The CDR3 runs to 14 residues.

The chain joins TRBV6-5 to TRBJ1-5, with unresolved D. The CDR3 length is 13 residues. Trimming took off 8 bases at V and 0 bases at J, with 8 bases between the two ends. Germline CDR1 reads MNHEY; CDR2 reads SVGAGI. The DNA of the CDR3 is TGTGCCAGCTGGGCGGATAGCAATCAGCCCCAGCATTTT. Amino acid sequence: CASWADSNQPQHF.

The V call is TRBV6-5, the J call TRBJ2-3; D is unresolved. V lost 6 bases and J lost 12, with 10 bases in between. Germline lookup yields CDR1 MNHEY and CDR2 SVGAGI. The CDR3 has 10 residues. CDR3 residues: CASSWRIQYF. Written as DNA, the CDR3 is TGTGCCAGCAGCTGGCGGATACAGTATTTT.

This chain uses TRBV6-1 with TRBJ1-4; unclear D gene. The CDR3 contains 15 residues. CDR1 and CDR2 from the germline V gene are MNHNS and SASEGT. Trimming stripped 2 bases from V and 5 bases from J, with 12 bases between. CDR3: CASSETRVPNEKLFF. The CDR3 DNA is TGTGCCAGCAGTGAAACAAGAGTACCGAATGAAAAACTGTTTTTT.

This chain joins TRBV19 and TRBJ1-5, with a tentative D call TRBD1 (6 bases). Trimming left V 5 bases short and J 2 bases short, with 13 bases between. Looked up from germline, CDR1 is LNHDA and CDR2 is SQIVND (reference sequence). This CDR3 is built from 15 residues. The CDR3 coding sequence is TGTGCCAGTAGTGCACGCAGGGGTGGCAATCAGCCCCAGCATTTT. Its protein product is CASSARRGGNQPQHF.

This chain links TRBV10-1 with TRBJ2-2; unclear D gene. The length of the CDR3 is 12 residues. Germline V gene sequence: CDR1 WNHNN, CDR2 SYGVQD (reference sequence). The CDR3 DNA follows: TGCGCGACGGGCCTGAACACCGGGGAGCTGTTTTTT. This gives the protein CATGLNTGELFF.

The chain uses TRBV9 and TRBJ1-5; no firm D call. The germline V gene has CDR1 SGDLS and CDR2 YYNGEE. Trimming pared 0 bases from V and 1 base from J, leaving 5 bases between. The CDR3 totals 14 residues. The CDR3 sequence: CASSVGQSNQPQHF. As DNA, the CDR3 is TGTGCCAGCAGCGTAGGACAAAGCAATCAGCCCCAGCATTTT.

The gene calls are TRBV21-1 and TRBJ2-7; the D call TRBD2 from the table was never checked on the DNA. TRBV21-1 is an annotated pseudogene. The CDR3 contains 16 residues. CDR3 bases: TGTGCCAGCAGCAAAGTGGAGCGGGGGCCTACCTACGAGCAGTACGTC. It specifies CASSKVERGPTYEQYV.